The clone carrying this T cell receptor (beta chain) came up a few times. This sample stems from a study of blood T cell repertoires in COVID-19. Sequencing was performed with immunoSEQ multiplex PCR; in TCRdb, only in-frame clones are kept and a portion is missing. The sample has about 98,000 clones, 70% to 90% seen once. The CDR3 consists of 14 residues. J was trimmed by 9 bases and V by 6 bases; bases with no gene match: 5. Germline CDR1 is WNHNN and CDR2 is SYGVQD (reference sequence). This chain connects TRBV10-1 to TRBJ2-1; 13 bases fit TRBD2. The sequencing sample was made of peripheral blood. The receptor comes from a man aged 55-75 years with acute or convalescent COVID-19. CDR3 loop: CASSTSGGASEQFF. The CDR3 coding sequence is TGCGCCAGCAGCACTAGCGGGGGGGCCAGTGAGCAGTTCTTC.